This TCR beta chain was found in a study of beta chain features in type 1 diabetes. General study points: Within each of all four CD4+ subsets, Type 1 diabetes patients had TCRB CDR3s that were moderately but significantly shorter. The naive, central memory and Treg TCRB repertoires looked more alike in patients than they did in healthy donors.

A remark on this clone: Its target is unknown.

V was cut by 2 bases and J by 2 bases, with 13 bases left in between. This CDR3 region has 15 residues. CDR1 is SNHLY and CDR2 is FYNNEI in the germline V gene. Sequencing targeted expressed TCRB transcripts, as all isolated RNA had been reverse transcribed. TCRdb keeps only in-frame clones here, not all; method: immunoSEQ multiplex PCR. This table holds 45,000 to 65,000 clones, 52% found once. The V call is TRBV2, the J call TRBJ2-7, with a possible D match to TRBD2 (5 bases). Sequenced input: Tregs from blood. This receptor was identified in a woman aged 35 to 49 with type 1 diabetes. The CDR3: CASSEREYGAYEQYF. CDR3 nucleotide sequence: TGTGCCAGCAGTGAAAGGGAGTACGGCGCCTACGAGCAGTACTTC.